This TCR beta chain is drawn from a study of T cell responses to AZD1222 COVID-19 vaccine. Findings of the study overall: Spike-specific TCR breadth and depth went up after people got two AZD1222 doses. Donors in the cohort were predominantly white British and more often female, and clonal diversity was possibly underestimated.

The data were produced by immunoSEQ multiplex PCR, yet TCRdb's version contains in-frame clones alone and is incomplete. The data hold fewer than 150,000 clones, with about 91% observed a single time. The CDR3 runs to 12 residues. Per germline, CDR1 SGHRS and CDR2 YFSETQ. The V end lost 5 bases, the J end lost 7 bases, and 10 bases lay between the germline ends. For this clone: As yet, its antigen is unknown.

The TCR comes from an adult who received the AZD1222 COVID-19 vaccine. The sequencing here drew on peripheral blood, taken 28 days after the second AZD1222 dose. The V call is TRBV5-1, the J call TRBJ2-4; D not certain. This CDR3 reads CASSGSRNIQYF. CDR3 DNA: TGCGCCAGCAGTGGTAGCAGGAACATTCAGTACTTC.